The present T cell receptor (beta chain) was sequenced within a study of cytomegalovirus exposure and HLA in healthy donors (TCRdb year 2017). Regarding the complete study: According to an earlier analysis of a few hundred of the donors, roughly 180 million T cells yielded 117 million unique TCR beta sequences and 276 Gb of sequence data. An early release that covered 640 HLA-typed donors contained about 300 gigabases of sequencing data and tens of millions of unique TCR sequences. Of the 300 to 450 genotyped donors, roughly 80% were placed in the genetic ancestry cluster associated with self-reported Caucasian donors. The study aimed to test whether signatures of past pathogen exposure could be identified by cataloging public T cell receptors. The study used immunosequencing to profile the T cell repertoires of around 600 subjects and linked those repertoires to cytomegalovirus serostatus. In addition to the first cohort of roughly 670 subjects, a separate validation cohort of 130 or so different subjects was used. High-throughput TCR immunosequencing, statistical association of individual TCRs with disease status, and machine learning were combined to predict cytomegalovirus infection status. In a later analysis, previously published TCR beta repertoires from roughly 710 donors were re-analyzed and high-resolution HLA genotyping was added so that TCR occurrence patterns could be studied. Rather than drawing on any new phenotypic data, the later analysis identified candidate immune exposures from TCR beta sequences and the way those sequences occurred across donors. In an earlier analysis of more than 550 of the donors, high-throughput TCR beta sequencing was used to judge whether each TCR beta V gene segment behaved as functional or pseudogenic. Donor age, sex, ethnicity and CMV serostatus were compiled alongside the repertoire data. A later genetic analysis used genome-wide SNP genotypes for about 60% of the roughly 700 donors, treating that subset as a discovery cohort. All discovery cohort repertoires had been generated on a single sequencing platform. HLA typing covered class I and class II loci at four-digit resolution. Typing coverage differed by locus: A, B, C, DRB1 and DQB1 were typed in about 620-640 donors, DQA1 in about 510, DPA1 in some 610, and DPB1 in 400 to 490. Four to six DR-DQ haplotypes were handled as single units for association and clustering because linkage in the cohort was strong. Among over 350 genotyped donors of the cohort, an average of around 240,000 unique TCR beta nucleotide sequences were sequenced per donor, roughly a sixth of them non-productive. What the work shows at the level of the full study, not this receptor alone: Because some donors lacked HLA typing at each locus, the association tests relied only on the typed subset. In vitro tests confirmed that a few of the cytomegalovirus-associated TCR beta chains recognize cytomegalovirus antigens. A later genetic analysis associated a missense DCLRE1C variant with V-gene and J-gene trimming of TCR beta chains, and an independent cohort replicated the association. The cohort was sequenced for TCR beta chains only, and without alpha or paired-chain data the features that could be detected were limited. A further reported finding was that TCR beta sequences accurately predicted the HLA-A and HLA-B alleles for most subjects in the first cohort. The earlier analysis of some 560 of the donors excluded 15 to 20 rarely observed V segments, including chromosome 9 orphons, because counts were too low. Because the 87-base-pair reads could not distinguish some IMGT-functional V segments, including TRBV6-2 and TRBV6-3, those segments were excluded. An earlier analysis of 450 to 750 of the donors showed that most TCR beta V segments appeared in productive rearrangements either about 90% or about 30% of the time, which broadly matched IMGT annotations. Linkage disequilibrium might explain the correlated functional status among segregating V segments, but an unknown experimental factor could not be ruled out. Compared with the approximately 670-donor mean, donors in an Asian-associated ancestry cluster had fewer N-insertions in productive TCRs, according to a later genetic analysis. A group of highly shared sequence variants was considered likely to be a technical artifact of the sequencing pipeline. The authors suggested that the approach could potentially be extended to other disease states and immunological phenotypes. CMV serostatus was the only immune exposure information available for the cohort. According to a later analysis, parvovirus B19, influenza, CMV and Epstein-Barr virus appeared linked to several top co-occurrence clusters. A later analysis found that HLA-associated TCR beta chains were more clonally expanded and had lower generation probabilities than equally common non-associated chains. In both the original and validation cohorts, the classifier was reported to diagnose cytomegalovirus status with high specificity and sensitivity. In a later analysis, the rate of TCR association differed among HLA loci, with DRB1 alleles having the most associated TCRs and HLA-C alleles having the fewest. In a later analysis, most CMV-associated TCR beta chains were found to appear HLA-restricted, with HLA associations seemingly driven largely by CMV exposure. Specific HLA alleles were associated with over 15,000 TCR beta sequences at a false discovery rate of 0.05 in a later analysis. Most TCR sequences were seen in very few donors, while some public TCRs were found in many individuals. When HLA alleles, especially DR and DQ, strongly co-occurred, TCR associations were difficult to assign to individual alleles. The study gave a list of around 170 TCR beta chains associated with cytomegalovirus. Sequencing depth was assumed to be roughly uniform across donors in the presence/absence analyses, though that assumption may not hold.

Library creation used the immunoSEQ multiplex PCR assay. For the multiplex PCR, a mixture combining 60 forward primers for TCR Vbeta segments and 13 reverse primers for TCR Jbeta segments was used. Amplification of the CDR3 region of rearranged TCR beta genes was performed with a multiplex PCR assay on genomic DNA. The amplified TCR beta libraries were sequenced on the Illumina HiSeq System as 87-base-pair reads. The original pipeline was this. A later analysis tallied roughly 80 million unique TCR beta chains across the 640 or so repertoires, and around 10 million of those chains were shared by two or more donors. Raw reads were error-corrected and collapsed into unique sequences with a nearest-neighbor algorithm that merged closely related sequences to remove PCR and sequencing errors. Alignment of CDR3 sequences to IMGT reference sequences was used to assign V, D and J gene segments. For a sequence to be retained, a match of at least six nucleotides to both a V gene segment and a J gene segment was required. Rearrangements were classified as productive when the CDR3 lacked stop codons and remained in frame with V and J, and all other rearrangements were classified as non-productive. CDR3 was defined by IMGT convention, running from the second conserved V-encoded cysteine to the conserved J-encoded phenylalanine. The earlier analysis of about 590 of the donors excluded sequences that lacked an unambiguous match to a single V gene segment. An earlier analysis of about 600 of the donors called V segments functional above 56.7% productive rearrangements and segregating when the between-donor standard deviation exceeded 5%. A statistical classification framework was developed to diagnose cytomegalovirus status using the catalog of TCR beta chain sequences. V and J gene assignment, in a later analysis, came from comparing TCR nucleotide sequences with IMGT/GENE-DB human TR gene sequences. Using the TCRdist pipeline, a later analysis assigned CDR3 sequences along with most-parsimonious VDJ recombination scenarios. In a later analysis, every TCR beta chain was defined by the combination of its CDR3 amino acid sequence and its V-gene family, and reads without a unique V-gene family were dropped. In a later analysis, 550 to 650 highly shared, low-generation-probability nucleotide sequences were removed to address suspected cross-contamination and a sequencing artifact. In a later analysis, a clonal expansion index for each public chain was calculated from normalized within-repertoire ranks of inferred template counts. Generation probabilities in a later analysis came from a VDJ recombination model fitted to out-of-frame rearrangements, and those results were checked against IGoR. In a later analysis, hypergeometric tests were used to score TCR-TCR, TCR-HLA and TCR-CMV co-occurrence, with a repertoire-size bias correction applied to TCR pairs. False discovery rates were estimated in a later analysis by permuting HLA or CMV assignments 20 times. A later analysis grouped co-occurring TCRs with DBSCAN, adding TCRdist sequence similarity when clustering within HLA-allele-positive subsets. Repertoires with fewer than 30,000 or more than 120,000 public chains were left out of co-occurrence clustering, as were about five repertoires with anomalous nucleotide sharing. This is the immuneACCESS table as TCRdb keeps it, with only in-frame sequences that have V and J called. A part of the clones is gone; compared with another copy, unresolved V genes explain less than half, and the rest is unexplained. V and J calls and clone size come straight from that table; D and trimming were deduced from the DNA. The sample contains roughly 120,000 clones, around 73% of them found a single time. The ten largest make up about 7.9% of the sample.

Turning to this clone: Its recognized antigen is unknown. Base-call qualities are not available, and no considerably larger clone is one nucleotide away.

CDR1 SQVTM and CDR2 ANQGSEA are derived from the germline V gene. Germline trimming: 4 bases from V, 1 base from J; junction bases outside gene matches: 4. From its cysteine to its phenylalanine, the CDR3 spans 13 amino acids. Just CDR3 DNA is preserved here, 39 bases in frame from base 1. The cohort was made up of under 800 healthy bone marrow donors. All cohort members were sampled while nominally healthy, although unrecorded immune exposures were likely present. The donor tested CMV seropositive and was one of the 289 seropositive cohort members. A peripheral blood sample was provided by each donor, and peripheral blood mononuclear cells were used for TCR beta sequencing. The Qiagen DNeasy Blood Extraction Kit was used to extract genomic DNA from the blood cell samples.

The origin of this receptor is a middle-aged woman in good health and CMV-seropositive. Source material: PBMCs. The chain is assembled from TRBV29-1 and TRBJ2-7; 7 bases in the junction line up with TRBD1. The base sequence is TGCAGCGTTGCACGGACAGGTTCCTACGAGCAGTACTTC. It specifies CSVARTGSYEQYF.